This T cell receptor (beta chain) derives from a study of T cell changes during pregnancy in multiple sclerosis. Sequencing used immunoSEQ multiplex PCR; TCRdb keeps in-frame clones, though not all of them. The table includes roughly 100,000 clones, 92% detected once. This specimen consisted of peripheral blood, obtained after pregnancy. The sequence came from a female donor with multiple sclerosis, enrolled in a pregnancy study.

CDR3 coding DNA: TGTGCCAGCAGCGTCTCCGGGTCGAACACAGATACGCAGTATTTT. Protein product: CASSVSGSNTDTQYF. The J gene is TRBJ2-3, the V gene TRBV9, with unresolved D. This CDR3 has 15 residues. Germline CDR1 is SGDLS and CDR2 is YYNGEE. The V end was cut by 2 bases, the J end by 2 bases, with 12 bases between.